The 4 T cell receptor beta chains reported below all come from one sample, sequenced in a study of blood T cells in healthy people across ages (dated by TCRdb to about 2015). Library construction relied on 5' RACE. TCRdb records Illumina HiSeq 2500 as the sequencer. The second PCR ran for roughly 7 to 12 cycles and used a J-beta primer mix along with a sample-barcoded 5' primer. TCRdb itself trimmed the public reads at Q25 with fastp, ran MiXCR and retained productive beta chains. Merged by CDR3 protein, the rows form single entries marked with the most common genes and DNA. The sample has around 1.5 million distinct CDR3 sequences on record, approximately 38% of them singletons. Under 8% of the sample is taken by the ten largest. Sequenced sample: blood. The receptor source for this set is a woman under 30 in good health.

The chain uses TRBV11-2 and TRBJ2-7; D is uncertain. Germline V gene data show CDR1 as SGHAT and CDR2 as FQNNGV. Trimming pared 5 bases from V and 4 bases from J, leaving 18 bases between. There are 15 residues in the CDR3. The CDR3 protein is CASSPDTSTVYEQYF. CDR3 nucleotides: TGTGCCAGCAGCCCCGACACGAGCACGGTTTACGAGCAGTACTTC.

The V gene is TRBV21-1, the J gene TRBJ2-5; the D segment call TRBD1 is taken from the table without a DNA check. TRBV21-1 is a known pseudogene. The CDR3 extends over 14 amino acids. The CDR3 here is CVTKRGRYQETQYF. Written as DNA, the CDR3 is TGTGTCACCAAGCGGGGGCGGTACCAAGAGACCCAGTACTTC.

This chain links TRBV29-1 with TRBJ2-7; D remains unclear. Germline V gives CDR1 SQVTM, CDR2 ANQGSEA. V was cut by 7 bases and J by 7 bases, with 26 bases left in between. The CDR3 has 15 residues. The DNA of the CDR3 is TGCAGCGCCGTAGGTAGCCAGAGCTCCTACAATGAGCAGTACTTC. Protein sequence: CSAVGSQSSYNEQYF.

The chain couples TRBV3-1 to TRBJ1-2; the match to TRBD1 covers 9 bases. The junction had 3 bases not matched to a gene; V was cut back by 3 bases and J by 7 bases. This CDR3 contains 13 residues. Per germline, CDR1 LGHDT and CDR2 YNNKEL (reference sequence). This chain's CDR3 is CASSQDRGAGYTF. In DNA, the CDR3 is TGTGCCAGCAGCCAGGACAGGGGAGCTGGCTACACCTTC.